These T cell receptor beta chains were read from a single sample in a study of human T cells and chemical hapten exposure. TCRdb re-analysed the RACE reads in MiXCR, keeping a single row per CDR3 protein. The table shows more than 70,000 distinct CDR3 sequences, with roughly 10% occurring only once. This specimen consisted of whole blood, obtained in connection with sensitization to the hapten diphenylcyclopropenone (DPC). These receptors were collected from a man younger than 30 with alopecia areata. Some clones in this sample may be carry-over from other donors' samples. The CDR3 runs from the conserved cysteine through the conserved F or W. Each record gives: J gene, clone size, D gene, V gene, CDR3 DNA, CDR3 protein. A D gene is named only where the DNA matches it firmly. Rows give clone size only sometimes, using once, few, many, or a class for an expanded clone.

>TRBJ2-1|few|TRBD2|TRBV6-1
TGTGCCAGCAGTGAACTAGCGGGGGGCCGAATCAATGAGCAGTTCTTC
CASSELAGGRINEQFF
>TRBJ1-1|.|.|TRBV11-2
TGTGCCAGCAGCTCTTCTTGGGGAGCTTTCTTT
CASSSSWGAFF
>TRBJ2-7|.|TRBD1|TRBV6-2/TRBV6-3
TGTGCCAGCAGTTACTCGGGGACAGGGGGATACGAGCAGTACTTC
CASSYSGTGGYEQYF
>TRBJ1-2|.|.|TRBV21-1
TGTGCCAGCAGCAAAGTCCCTAGACAGGGGCCATCCCTCTATGGCTACACCTTC
CASSKVPRQGPSLYGYTF
>TRBJ2-2|many|.|TRBV7-9
TGTGCCAGCAGCTATAGCGGGGAGCTGTTTTTT
CASSYSGELFF
>TRBJ1-1|few|.|TRBV4-2
TGTGCCAGCAGCCCAGAAGCAGGGGCTCGAGCTCGAATCGACATGAACACTGAAGCTTTCTTT
CASSPEAGARARIDMNTEAFF
>TRBJ1-1|many|.|TRBV28
TGTGCCAGCAGTTACCCAGGCCGCCAGGGCGAAGCTTTCTTT
CASSYPGRQGEAFF
>TRBJ2-7|.|TRBD1|TRBV11-2
TGTGCCAGCAGCTTAGGGACAGGGAGCTCCTACGAGCAGTACTTC
CASSLGTGSSYEQYF
>TRBJ1-2|many|.|TRBV6-6
TGTGCCAGCAGTTACAGGGAAGGGTATGGCTACACCTTC
CASSYREGYGYTF
>TRBJ2-7|.|.|TRBV7-2
TGTGCCAGCAGCCTTGGGACTTCCCTATCCCACGAGCAGTACTTC
CASSLGTSLSHEQYF
>TRBJ1-1|.|.|TRBV12-3/TRBV12-4
TGTGCCAGCAGTTTTTATGAGGTGCCGAGCACTGAAGCTTTCTTT
CASSFYEVPSTEAFF
>TRBJ2-7|many|TRBD1|TRBV11-2
TGTGCCAGCAGCTTAGGCTGGGGGGACAGGAGCTCCTACGAGCAGTACTTC
CASSLGWGDRSSYEQYF
>TRBJ2-5|.|.|TRBV11-2
TGTGCCAGCAGCAGAACAGGAGAGACCCAGTACTTC
CASSRTGETQYF
>TRBJ1-1|.|.|TRBV12-3/TRBV12-4
TGTGCCAGCAGTTTAGCGCTAAGGAACACTGAAGCTTTCTTT
CASSLALRNTEAFF
>TRBJ1-4|.|.|TRBV9
TGTGCCAGCAGCAGGGCTACAACTAATGAAAAACTGTTTTTT
CASSRATTNEKLFF
>TRBJ2-7|few|TRBD1|TRBV4-1
TGCGCCAGCAGCCAGACCGGGACAGTCTACGAGCAGTACTTC
CASSQTGTVYEQYF
>TRBJ2-1|many|.|TRBV18
TGTGCCAGCTCACCAGTGGCTAGAGGTGAGCAGTTCTTC
CASSPVARGEQFF
>TRBJ2-2|.|.|TRBV29-1
TGCAGCGTTGAACTCCAGGGGAAATCCGGGGAGCCGTTTTTT
CSVELQGKSGEPFF
>TRBJ1-2|once|.|TRBV29-1
TGCAGCGGGACAGAGACTGGCTATGGCTACACCTTC
CSGTETGYGYTF
>TRBJ2-5|few|.|TRBV3-1
TGTGCCAGCAGCCGGGCGCAAGAGACCCAGTACTTC
CASSRAQETQYF
>TRBJ2-5|many|.|TRBV24-1
TGTGCCACCAGTGATAATCGGGGATGGCAAGAGACCCAGTACTTC
CATSDNRGWQETQYF
>TRBJ2-1|many|TRBD2|TRBV7-6
TGTGCCAGCAGCTTAACGAGCGGGGGGCGGATAGACAATGAGCAGTTCTTC
CASSLTSGGRIDNEQFF
>TRBJ1-5|many|TRBD1|TRBV20-1
TGCAGTGCTTGGACAGGGGGGAGCAATCAGCCCCAGCATTTT
CSAWTGGSNQPQHF
>TRBJ1-6|few|.|TRBV7-3
TGTGCCAGCAGTGGGGAGGGAAGGAATTCACCCCTCCACTTT
CASSGEGRNSPLHF
>TRBJ1-2|.|.|TRBV7-6
TGTGCCAGCAGCTTATCCCCCTACAGGGAAGGGGCTGGCTACACCTTC
CASSLSPYREGAGYTF
>TRBJ2-1|few|.|TRBV5-8
TGTGCCAGCAGCCAGACTAACTACAATGAGCAGTTCTTC
CASSQTNYNEQFF
>TRBJ2-5|.|TRBD2|TRBV7-9
TGTGCCAGCAACCAGCGGGGGGTTTCGGAGACCCAGTACTTC
CASNQRGVSETQYF
>TRBJ1-4|many|.|TRBV28
TGTGCCAGCAGTTTACCGGGGGAAAGGAGTGAAAAACTGTTTTTT
CASSLPGERSEKLFF
>TRBJ1-6|many|.|TRBV2
TGTGCCAGCAGTGAGGGGGCTGTCTATAATTCACCCCTCCACTTT
CASSEGAVYNSPLHF
>TRBJ2-3|.|TRBD2|TRBV20-1
TGCAGTGCTAGAGGGAGACTAGCGGGGGGACAAGATACGCAGTATTTT
CSARGRLAGGQDTQYF
>TRBJ1-5|.|TRBD1|TRBV5-5
TGTGCCAGCAGCTTGGTCACAGGGGATCAGCCCCAGCATTTT
CASSLVTGDQPQHF
>TRBJ2-5|.|.|TRBV7-2
TGTGCCAGCAGCCCGCCCCAGGTTCAAGAGACCCAGTACTTC
CASSPPQVQETQYF
>TRBJ1-2|few|.|TRBV20-1
TGCAGTGCTCACGGCGGTGGCTACACCTTC
CSAHGGGYTF
>TRBJ1-1|.|TRBD1|TRBV27
TGTGCCAGCAGTTGGGACAGCTGGAACACTGAAGCTTTCTTT
CASSWDSWNTEAFF
>TRBJ2-7|.|TRBD1|TRBV4-2
TGTGCCAGCAGCCAAGATGGTCTACGGACAGGGGCCTACGAGCAGTACTTC
CASSQDGLRTGAYEQYF
>TRBJ2-7|.|.|TRBV10-3
TGTGCCATCTCCCAGGCGGACATACCTACGGCGCAGTACTTC
CAISQADIPTAQYF
>TRBJ2-7|many|TRBD2|TRBV12-3/TRBV12-4
TGTGCCAGCAGAACTAGCGGGGGTAGGAACGAGCAGTACTTC
CASRTSGGRNEQYF
>TRBJ1-3|few|.|TRBV9
TGTGCCAGCAGCGAGACAGGAACTGGAAACACCATATATTTT
CASSETGTGNTIYF
>TRBJ1-2|few|TRBD1|TRBV28
TGTGCCAGCAGTTTGCGGACAGGGGACGGCTACACCTTC
CASSLRTGDGYTF
>TRBJ2-5|many|.|TRBV29-1
TGCAGCGTTGAAGAGGCTTCGCGGGATGAGACCCAGTACTTC
CSVEEASRDETQYF
>TRBJ2-7|few|TRBD1|TRBV11-2
TGTGCCAGCAGCTCTCCTCGGGACAGGTTCATCTACGAGCAGTACTTC
CASSSPRDRFIYEQYF
>TRBJ1-1|many|.|TRBV7-3
TGTGCCAGCAGCTTAATGATGGGGCCGAACACTGAAGCTTTCTTT
CASSLMMGPNTEAFF
>TRBJ2-2|few|.|TRBV3-1
TGTGCCAGCAGCCAAGAAGCCAACACCGGGGAGCTGTTTTTT
CASSQEANTGELFF
>TRBJ1-6|many|.|TRBV4-1
TGCGCCAGCAGCCAAGATTCGGCAGGGACTAATTCACCCCTCCACTTT
CASSQDSAGTNSPLHF
>TRBJ1-2|many|TRBD1|TRBV12-3/TRBV12-4
TGTGCCAGCAGTCCCGGGACAGGGTATGGCTACACCTTC
CASSPGTGYGYTF
>TRBJ2-3|.|.|TRBV28
TGTGCCAGCAGTGAGGCCAGATACACAGATACGCAGTATTTT
CASSEARYTDTQYF
>TRBJ2-1|many|TRBD2|TRBV24-1
TGTGCCACCAGTGACGTCACTAGCGGGGGAAGGAATGAGCAGTTCTTC
CATSDVTSGGRNEQFF
>TRBJ2-1|few|.|TRBV5-4
TGTGCCAGCAGCTCGGCCGGGCCTGAGCAGTTCTTC
CASSSAGPEQFF
>TRBJ2-3|many|.|TRBV7-3
TGTGCCAGCAGCTTAACTGAAGATACGCAGTATTTT
CASSLTEDTQYF
>TRBJ2-3|few|TRBD2|TRBV10-3
TGTGCCATCAGCGAGTGGGGACTAGCCAGCACAGATACGCAGTATTTT
CAISEWGLASTDTQYF
>TRBJ1-2|.|.|TRBV28
TGTGCCAGCAGCCGGGGCGGAAGGGTCGCCTACACCTTC
CASSRGGRVAYTF
>TRBJ2-3|few|TRBD1|TRBV19
TGTGCCAGTAGTATAAAGACAGGGTTCGCGGATACGCAGTATTTT
CASSIKTGFADTQYF
>TRBJ2-3|many|.|TRBV29-1
TGCAGCGTTGGAGCTCACACAGATACGCAGTATTTT
CSVGAHTDTQYF
>TRBJ1-1|few|.|TRBV9
TGTGCCAGCAGCGAGGGGATCGGTTCAGGGATCACTGAAGCTTTCTTT
CASSEGIGSGITEAFF